Each of the 27 T cell receptor beta chains below was sequenced from the same sample in a study of cytomegalovirus exposure and HLA in healthy donors. PCR amplification relied on 60 Vbeta primers (plus 13 Jbeta primers). The repertoire was sequenced with immunoSEQ multiplex PCR; TCRdb's copy has only in-frame clones and lacks some. Of approximately 110,000 clones listed, 79% were seen once; the top ten hold more than 3%. The material sequenced was PBMCs. These receptors all stem from a woman aged 35 to 49 in good health and CMV-seronegative.

The chain links TRBV10-2 to TRBJ2-5, with D maybe TRBD2 (6 bases). The V gene's germline CDR1 is WSHSY and CDR2 SAAADI. Trimming took 8 bases from V and 5 from J, leaving 21 bases between them. The CDR3 is made up of 15 amino acids. In DNA form, the CDR3 reads TGCGCCAGCTCGGACGCCGAGATAGGAGGGGAGACCCAGTACTTC. Translating gives CASSDAEIGGETQYF.

The chain is built from TRBV5-8 and TRBJ1-1, with 7 bases identical to TRBD1. After removal of 4 bases from V and 7 bases from J, the junction contained 10 bases not matched to a gene. The CDR3 runs to 14 residues. Germline V gene sequence: CDR1 SGHTS, CDR2 YDEGEE. The CDR3 DNA sequence: TGTGCCAGCAGCCCCAGAAGACAGGGTGGTGAAGCTTTCTTT. Amino acid sequence: CASSPRRQGGEAFF.

In its sample, this clone was seen a few times. The chain carries TRBV6-5 and TRBJ1-2; 8 bases are a match to TRBD1. There are 14 residues in the CDR3. CDR1 is MNHEY, CDR2 SVGAGI, per germline. With V trimmed by 3 bases and J by 4 bases, 4 bases remained unmatched. CDR3 in amino acids: CASSYGTGPYGYTF. For the CDR3, the DNA is TGTGCCAGCAGTTATGGGACAGGCCCCTATGGCTACACCTTC.

This clone was detected only a few times. The J gene is TRBJ2-6, the V gene TRBV19, with D perhaps TRBD2 (6 bases). Germline V lookup: CDR1 LNHDA, CDR2 SQIVND (reference sequence). V lost 4 bases and J 1 base, leaving 14 bases between the germline ends. The CDR3 is 17 amino acids. CDR3 sequence: CASSRGDARSGANVLTF. DNA for the CDR3: TGTGCCAGTAGTAGGGGGGATGCGAGGTCTGGGGCCAACGTCCTGACTTTC.

The chain uses TRBV27 and TRBJ2-1; 8 nucleotides agree with TRBD1. After removal of 5 bases from V and 5 bases from J, the junction contained 5 bases not matched to a gene. The CDR3 is 14 amino acids. In germline, CDR1 is MNHEY, CDR2 SMNVEV (reference sequence). The CDR3 sequence is CASSPQTGDNEQFF. CDR3 sequence (DNA): TGTGCCAGCAGTCCCCAGACAGGGGACAATGAGCAGTTCTTC.

The CDR3: CASTGDGYNSPLHF. CDR3 coding DNA: TGTGCCAGCACGGGGGATGGCTATAATTCACCCCTCCACTTT. J is TRBJ1-6 and V is TRBV27; the D gene is possibly TRBD1 (5 bases). The V end was cut by 7 bases, the J end by 3 bases, with 10 bases between. The CDR3 is made up of 14 amino acids. Germline V gene sequence: CDR1 MNHEY, CDR2 SMNVEV (reference sequence).

On this clone itself: This sample includes further DNA sequences coding for the same CDR3. The V call is TRBV28, the J call TRBJ2-7; 12 bases agree with TRBD2. CDR1 is MDHEN, CDR2 SYDVKM, per germline. This CDR3 has 16 residues. The J segment lost 4 bases and the V segment lost 4 bases, leaving 8 bases of the junction unmatched. The CDR3 sequence: CASSSLTSGGLYEQYF. In DNA form, the CDR3 reads TGTGCCAGCAGTTCGTTGACTAGCGGGGGATTGTACGAGCAGTACTTC.

The chain joins TRBV19 to TRBJ1-5, with D tentatively TRBD1 (6 bases). Germline V gene data show CDR1 as LNHDA and CDR2 as SQIVND (reference sequence). Between the trimmed V and J ends, which lost 3 bases and 5 bases, there was a span of 17 bases. CDR3 length: 16 residues. The CDR3 coding sequence is TGTGCCAGTAGTATGACGGTCAGGGGATTCGATCAGCCCCAGCATTTT. Translated: CASSMTVRGFDQPQHF. The full variable domain, in which reference TRBV19 and TRBJ1-5 provide the parts outside the CDR3, is DGGITQSPKYLFRKEGQNVTLSCEQNLNHDAMYWYRQDPGQGLRLIYYSQIVNDFQKGDIAEGYSVSREKKESFPLTVTSAQKNPTAFYLCASSMTVRGFDQPQHFGDGTRLSIL.

This clone appeared a few times. CDR3 in amino acids: CASSQGEVNTEAFF. CDR3 coding DNA: TGCGCCAGCAGCCAGGGTGAGGTTAACACTGAAGCTTTCTTT. This chain links TRBV4-3 with TRBJ1-1, with no clear D. The CDR3 covers 14 residues. Germline-derived CDR1 and CDR2 are LGHNA and YSLEER. V gave up 3 bases and J gave up 2 bases, with 10 bases separating them.

The chain recombines TRBV11-2 with TRBJ2-2, with a weak D call TRBD1 (5 bases). CDR1 is SGHAT and CDR2 is FQNNGV in the germline V gene. CDR3 length: 15 residues. V lost 7 bases to trimming and J lost 2 bases, with 14 bases between them. The CDR3 spells CASNRRRGNTGELFF. Written as DNA, the CDR3 is TGTGCCAGCAACCGTCGAAGGGGAAACACCGGGGAGCTGTTTTTT.

With regard to this clone: At one end the junction does not follow the germline gene, possibly because of a read error. J is TRBJ2-1 and V is TRBV11-2; TRBD2 is a possible D gene (6 bases). Per the germline V gene, CDR1 is SGHAT and CDR2 is FQNNGV. The CDR3 sequence is 17 residues long. The CDR3 sequence: CASTLKTGTATYNEQFF. CDR3 in DNA: TGTGCCAGCACCTTAAAAACCGGGACTGCTACCTACAATGAGCAGTTCTTC.

The chain recombines TRBV2 with TRBJ2-1; TRBD2 agrees at 11 bases. The CDR3 extends over 14 amino acids. Germline-derived CDR1 and CDR2 are SNHLY and FYNNEI. J gave up 4 bases and V 9 bases, and 5 bases lay outside the gene matches. The CDR3: CASLAGGGYNEQFF. In DNA, the CDR3 is TGTGCCAGTCTAGCGGGAGGCGGGTACAATGAGCAGTTCTTC.

The chain combines TRBV4-2 with TRBJ2-7; maybe TRBD1 (6 bases). The CDR3 sequence is 15 residues long. Deletions cut 2 bases from V and 0 bases from J, with 11 bases between. Germline V gene lookup returns CDR1 LGHNA and CDR2 YNFKEQ. The CDR3 sequence is CASSQRDTSSYEQYF. In DNA, the CDR3 is TGTGCCAGCAGCCAAAGGGACACCAGCTCCTACGAGCAGTACTTC.

V usage is TRBV9 and J usage is TRBJ1-1, with D maybe TRBD1 (5 bases). Germline CDR1 is SGDLS and CDR2 is YYNGEE. The CDR3 length is 15 residues. V gave up 5 bases and J gave up 1 base, with 15 bases separating them. CDR3 sequence: CASRRQPEANTEAFF. The CDR3, as DNA: TGTGCCAGCAGACGACAGCCAGAGGCGAACACTGAAGCTTTCTTT.

The chain uses TRBV6-5 and TRBJ2-5, with TRBD1 matching over 8 bases. Germline-derived CDR1 and CDR2 are MNHEY and SVGAGI. There are 13 residues in the CDR3. V lost 10 bases, J lost 5 bases, and 9 bases stayed unmatched. For the CDR3, the DNA is TGTGCCATAGGACAGGGCCTTTGGGAGACCCAGTACTTC. This translates into CAIGQGLWETQYF.

The rearrangement joins TRBV4-3 to TRBJ1-6; D ambiguous. Trimming took 2 bases from V and 8 from J, leaving 7 bases between them. Germline V CDR1 and CDR2: LGHNA, YSLEER. The CDR3 covers 13 residues. The CDR3 reads CASSQSRDSPLHF. The CDR3, as DNA: TGCGCCAGCAGCCAATCTCGAGATTCACCCCTCCACTTT.

The gene calls are TRBV7-6 and TRBJ1-5; D unresolved. CDR3 length equals 15 residues. Germline assignment: CDR1 SGHVS and CDR2 FNYEAQ. V dropped 8 bases and J dropped 0 bases, with 14 bases sitting between them. CDR3 protein: CASGPLGGSNQPQHF. The CDR3 DNA reads as TGTGCCAGCGGCCCTCTGGGAGGTAGCAATCAGCCCCAGCATTTT.

The V call is TRBV7-2, the J call TRBJ2-1; possible D gene TRBD2, 6 bases. The germline V gene has CDR1 SGHTA and CDR2 FQGNSA. The CDR3 has 14 residues. V lost 0 bases, J lost 4 bases, and 7 bases lay in between. The CDR3 nucleotides read TGTGCCAGCAGCTTAGCCGGGGGTTACAATGAGCAGTTCTTC. Translated: CASSLAGGYNEQFF.

This clone occurred a few times. The chain carries TRBV6-5 and TRBJ1-1, with D unclear. The ends were cut back, 8 bases at V and 2 bases at J, with 9 bases in the middle. Looked up from germline, CDR1 is MNHEY and CDR2 is SVGAGI. The CDR3 is 12 residues long. CDR3 bases: TGTGCCAGCTGCCACATTAACACTGAAGCTTTCTTT. Translating it yields CASCHINTEAFF.

This rearrangement joins TRBV4-3 to TRBJ2-3; possible D gene TRBD2, 5 bases. CDR3 length: 15 amino acids. With 4 bases removed from V and 2 bases from J, the gap between germline ends came to 13 bases. The germline V gene has CDR1 LGHNA and CDR2 YSLEER. The chain's CDR3 is CASSLASRDTDTQYF. For the CDR3, the DNA is TGCGCCAGCAGCCTAGCTAGCCGGGACACAGATACGCAGTATTTT.

This clone was picked up a small number of times. The rearrangement links TRBV7-2 to TRBJ2-5; tentatively, D is TRBD2 (7 bases). Germline V gives CDR1 SGHTA, CDR2 FQGNSA. CDR3 length: 17 amino acids. With 5 bases removed from V and 5 bases from J, the gap between germline ends came to 24 bases. The CDR3 is CASSLLGGDMGAETQYF. In nucleotides, the CDR3 is TGTGCCAGCAGCCTATTAGGGGGGGACATGGGCGCGGAGACCCAGTACTTC.

The CDR3 loop is CASSTNRVSYEQYF. The CDR3 DNA reads as TGTGCCAGCAGTACTAACAGGGTCTCCTACGAGCAGTACTTC. The chain carries TRBV28 and TRBJ2-7; a possible D gene is TRBD1 (6 bases). V gave up 5 bases and J gave up 0 bases, with 11 bases separating them. Germline assignment: CDR1 MDHEN and CDR2 SYDVKM. The CDR3 extends over 14 amino acids.

This chain links TRBV4-1 with TRBJ2-6, with 7 bases aligning to TRBD2. The CDR3 totals 16 residues. V lost 7 bases to trimming and J lost 0 bases; unmatched junction nucleotides: 6. Germline loops: CDR1 MGHRA, CDR2 YSYEKL. The CDR3 loop reads CASKGGGSSGANVLTF. Written as DNA, the CDR3 is TGCGCCAGCAAGGGCGGGGGTTCCTCTGGGGCCAACGTCCTGACTTTC.

The chain carries TRBV9 and TRBJ2-5, with D maybe TRBD1 (5 bases). The germline V gene encodes CDR1 SGDLS and CDR2 YYNGEE. This CDR3 is 15 amino acids long. V was cut by 3 bases and J by 1 base, with 13 bases left in between. In DNA, the CDR3 is TGTGCCAGCAGCGAGGGGTCGACATTCCAAGAGACCCAGTACTTC. Amino acids: CASSEGSTFQETQYF. Supplemented by reference TRBV9 and TRBJ2-5, the full variable domain reads DSGVTQTPKHLITATGQRVTLRCSPRSGDLSVYWYQQSLDQGLQFLIQYYNGEERAKGNILERFSAQQFPDLHSELNLSSLELGDSALYFCASSEGSTFQETQYFGPGTRLLVL.

The J gene is TRBJ2-3, the V gene TRBV11-3; TRBD2 aligns across 11 bases. The V gene end was trimmed by 8 bases and the J gene end by 2 bases; junction bases not matched to a gene: 9. The CDR3 runs to 16 residues. The germline V gene has CDR1 SGHNT and CDR2 YENEEA. Here the CDR3 DNA reads TGTGCCAGCTCCGTAGGGACTAGCGGAACCACAGATACGCAGTATTTT. Its translation: CASSVGTSGTTDTQYF. Based on the CDR3 plus reference TRBV11-3 and TRBJ2-3, the full variable domain is EAGVVQSPRYKIIEKKQPVAFWCNPISGHNTLYWYLQNLGQGPELLIRYENEEAVDDSQLPKDRFSAERLKGVDSTLKIQPAELGDSAVYLCASSVGTSGTTDTQYFGPGTRLTVL.

V usage is TRBV18 and J usage is TRBJ2-5, with D possibly being TRBD2 (7 bases). The V gene's germline CDR1 is KGHSH and CDR2 LQKENI. Deletions cut 1 base from V and 2 bases from J, with 11 bases between. The CDR3 is 15 residues long. The CDR3 loop reads CASSPLRGGQETQYF. The CDR3 region has the DNA TGTGCCAGCTCACCACTCAGGGGAGGGCAAGAGACCCAGTACTTC.

The rearrangement joins TRBV7-9 to TRBJ1-4; the D gene is possibly TRBD1 (5 bases). This CDR3 region has 16 residues. Per germline, CDR1 SEHNR and CDR2 FQNEAQ (reference sequence). Trimming removed 5 bases from V and 5 bases from J, with 18 bases in between. The CDR3 is CASSRGSLGPNEKLFF. DNA for the CDR3: TGTGCCAGCAGCCGAGGTAGTCTGGGGCCCAATGAAAAACTGTTTTTT. Based on the CDR3 plus reference TRBV7-9 and TRBJ1-4, the full variable domain is DTGVSQNPRHKITKRGQNVTFRCDPISEHNRLYWYRQTLGQGPEFLTYFQNEAQLEKSRLLSDRFSAERPKGSFSTLEIQRTEQGDSAMYLCASSRGSLGPNEKLFFGSGTQLSVL.